This T cell receptor beta chain emerged from a study of blood T cell repertoires in COVID-19. At the level of the study: T cells, B-cell-depleted T cells, or PBMCs supplied cDNA or gDNA.

This clone came up once. Clones were read by immunoSEQ multiplex PCR, and TCRdb kept only the in-frame ones, dropping some. The sample lists fewer than 300,000 clones; 80% to 90% were seen once. CDR1 is SEHNR and CDR2 is FQNEAQ in the germline V gene (reference sequence). Trimming at V came to 6 bases and at J to 3 bases, leaving 4 bases not matched to a gene. The CDR3 runs 13 residues. The sequence came from a woman in her twenties or thirties who had recovered from COVID-19. Sequencing input: PBMCs or T cells enriched from blood (not recorded which). The chain employs TRBV7-9 and TRBJ2-7; 8 nucleotides align to TRBD2. The CDR3 region has the DNA TGTGCCAGCAGATTGGGGACTAGCTACGAGCAGTACTTC. It codes for CASRLGTSYEQYF.